This is a list of T cell receptor beta chains from one sample in a study of patients and donors after allogeneic stem cell transplantation. In TCRdb, the RT-PCR reads were re-called with MiXCR into one record per CDR3 protein. The sample records roughly 960,000 distinct CDR3 sequences, about a sixth being singletons. The sequencing input was blood, either unsorted or a sorted T cell fraction (not recorded which). The source is a human donor who was either an allogeneic HSCT recipient or a stem cell or donor lymphocyte infusion donor (not recorded which). It is not recorded whose cells these are; they may come from a transplant donor. The CDR3 runs from the conserved cysteine through the conserved F or W. A D gene is named only where the DNA matches it firmly. Clone sizes are given selectively: once, few, many, or a class where the clone is expanded.

J | V | D | size | DNA | CDR3
TRBJ2-7 | TRBV20-1 | TRBD2 | few | TGCAGTGCTAGAGATCTTAGCGGGAGCCCCTACGAGCAGTACTTC | CSARDLSGSPYEQYF
TRBJ2-3 | TRBV15 | TRBD2 | few | TGTGCCACCAGCAGAGCTTCGACTAGCGGGACGAGAGATACGCAGTATTTT | CATSRASTSGTRDTQYF
TRBJ2-1 | TRBV20-1 | NA | NA | TGCAGTGCTAGAGAAATTGGGGGACTCATCCAGTTCTTC | CSAREIGGLIQFF
TRBJ2-7 | TRBV4-1 | NA | few | TGCGCCAGCAGCGCAGGCCTGGGCTACGAGCAGTACTTC | CASSAGLGYEQYF
TRBJ2-7 | TRBV12-3/TRBV12-4 | TRBD2 | few | TGTGCCAGCAGTTTAAAGGGGACTAGCGGCTACCCACCCTCGAACTCCTACGAGCAGTACTTC | CASSLKGTSGYPPSNSYEQYF
TRBJ1-2 | TRBV5-1 | NA | NA | TGCGCCAGCAGCTTGACGCGTCCGGGGTATGGCTACACCTTC | CASSLTRPGYGYTF
TRBJ1-1 | TRBV25-1 | NA | NA | TGTGCCAGCAGTGATACGGTAGGGGGGGACACTGAAGCTTTCTTT | CASSDTVGGDTEAFF
TRBJ2-3 | TRBV10-3 | TRBD2 | few | TGTGCCATCAGTCTCTCCCAAGTTGCGGGGGGTTTTAAGGATACGCAGTATTTT | CAISLSQVAGGFKDTQYF
TRBJ1-6 | TRBV12-3/TRBV12-4 | NA | few | TGTGCCAGCAGTTTCTCTTCGATAGGCCGCAATTCACCCCTCCACTTT | CASSFSSIGRNSPLHF
TRBJ1-2 | TRBV20-1 | NA | NA | TGCAGTGCCAGGACAGAACCTAACTATGGCTACACCTTC | CSARTEPNYGYTF
TRBJ2-7 | TRBV7-8 | NA | few | TGTGCCAGCAGCTTCTTAGCGAGCTACGAGCAGTACTTC | CASSFLASYEQYF
TRBJ2-7 | TRBV6-1 | NA | NA | TGTGCCAGCAGTGACAGGGAGAACGAGCAGTACTTC | CASSDRENEQYF
TRBJ2-1 | TRBV11-2 | TRBD2 | NA | TGTGCCAGCAGCATAGTATTTACCGGGACTAGATACAATGAGCAGTTCTTC | CASSIVFTGTRYNEQFF
TRBJ2-3 | TRBV4-2 | TRBD2 | many | TGTGCCAGCAGGGGGAGCGGGGGGGCCGGAGATACGCAGTATTTT | CASRGSGGAGDTQYF
TRBJ1-5 | TRBV24-1 | NA | few | TGTGCCACCCAACTTGGGGGGGTAGGCAATCAGCCCCAGCATTTT | CATQLGGVGNQPQHF
TRBJ2-7 | TRBV20-1 | TRBD1 | few | TGCAGTGCCCCGGACAGGGCGAGTTTTAGTGACGAGCAGTACTTC | CSAPDRASFSDEQYF
TRBJ1-2 | TRBV6-1 | NA | NA | TGTGCCAGCAGTGGACAGACGGCCTATAACTATGGCTACACCTTC | CASSGQTAYNYGYTF
TRBJ1-3 | TRBV7-8 | NA | few | TGTGCCAGCAGCTTAGGTGGTCTCGGGGCTCCTGGAAACACCATATATTTT | CASSLGGLGAPGNTIYF
TRBJ1-1 | TRBV7-9 | NA | few | TGTGCCAGCAGATTGACGATAAACACTGAAGCTTTCTTT | CASRLTINTEAFF
TRBJ1-1 | TRBV5-1 | NA | few | TGCGCCAGCAGCTGGACAGCCGGAAACACTGAAGCTTTCTTT | CASSWTAGNTEAFF
TRBJ1-1 | TRBV6-2/TRBV6-3 | NA | NA | TGTGCCAGCAGTTACTCGGTGGGGAGGGACACTGAAGCTTTCTTT | CASSYSVGRDTEAFF
TRBJ2-7 | TRBV20-1 | TRBD2 | NA | TGCAGTGCTAGAATAGGACTAGGGTACTCCTACGAGCAGTACTTC | CSARIGLGYSYEQYF
TRBJ1-1 | TRBV29-1 | NA | many | TGCAGCGTTGAGGGGTACACTGAAGCTTTCTTT | CSVEGYTEAFF
TRBJ2-1 | TRBV3-1 | TRBD2 | NA | TGTGCCAGCAGCCCCGAGACTAGCGGGATTATTGAGCAGTTCTTC | CASSPETSGIIEQFF
TRBJ1-2 | TRBV7-9 | NA | many | TGTGCCAGCAGCTTAGACGGACAGAACTATGGCTACACCTTC | CASSLDGQNYGYTF
TRBJ1-1 | TRBV29-1 | NA | few | TGCAGCGCACGCCAGGGGTCCGGGATGCACACTGAAGCTTTCTTT | CSARQGSGMHTEAFF
TRBJ2-1 | TRBV9 | NA | many | TGTGCCAGCAGCGTAGCATGGGGGGCCTACAATGAGCAGTTCTTC | CASSVAWGAYNEQFF
TRBJ2-1 | TRBV20-1 | TRBD1 | NA | TGCAGTGCTAGAGAGGGACAGGGGGCCCCCTTCCCCTACAATGAGCAGTTCTTC | CSAREGQGAPFPYNEQFF
TRBJ2-2 | TRBV5-1 | NA | few | TGCGCCAGCAGTGCCGACAGGTTCGGGGAGCTGTTTTTT | CASSADRFGELFF
TRBJ2-7 | TRBV18 | NA | once | TGTGCCAGCTCCCGGGACGTTTCTAACGAGCAGTACTTC | CASSRDVSNEQYF
TRBJ2-7 | TRBV20-1 | NA | NA | TGCAGTGCTAGAGGGGGGGGCCAGTACGAGCAGTACTTC | CSARGGGQYEQYF
TRBJ2-5 | TRBV15 | NA | NA | TGTGCCACCAGTTACTTGTACCAAGAGACCCAGTACTTC | CATSYLYQETQYF
TRBJ1-2 | TRBV11-2 | NA | NA | TGTGCCAGCAGCTTACCCCTGCGAATTACTAACTATGGCTACACCTTC | CASSLPLRITNYGYTF
TRBJ1-5 | TRBV2 | NA | few | TGTGCCAGCAGCAAGGGGGGTTTTGGTCAGCCCCAGCATTTT | CASSKGGFGQPQHF
TRBJ2-7 | TRBV5-1 | TRBD2 | few | TGCGCCAGCAGCTTGGGGCTAGCGGGAGGTGTTCGCGAGCAGTACTTC | CASSLGLAGGVREQYF
TRBJ1-5 | TRBV24-1 | TRBD1 | few | TGTGCCACCAGTGATGGACAGGGTTCGAATCAGCCCCAGCATTTT | CATSDGQGSNQPQHF
TRBJ1-1 | TRBV7-3 | NA | NA | TGTGCCAGCAGCCCTGCCGGGGGTTGGAGGGACACTGAAGCTTTCTTT | CASSPAGGWRDTEAFF
TRBJ1-5 | TRBV24-1 | NA | NA | TGTGCCACCAGTGACCGGACAGCTGATCAGCCCCAGCATTTT | CATSDRTADQPQHF